One and the same sample provided the 21 T cell receptor beta chains below, sequenced in a study of cytomegalovirus exposure and HLA in healthy donors. A multiplex PCR was run with 60 Vbeta primers and 13 Jbeta primers. Profiled with immunoSEQ multiplex PCR; TCRdb holds only in-frame clones, not every one. The sample includes 150,000 or so clones, around 74% seen only once; the top ten take approximately 2.3%. The sample consisted of PBMCs. These receptors were obtained from a female donor in good health and CMV-seronegative.

This sequence joins TRBV6-1 and TRBJ2-3, with D maybe TRBD2 (6 bases). CDR3 length: 15 residues. Germline loops: CDR1 MNHNS, CDR2 SASEGT. V lost 3 bases and J lost 4, with 14 bases in between. The CDR3 loop is CASSDVRTGADTQYF. The CDR3 bases are TGTGCCAGCAGTGACGTGAGGACGGGGGCAGATACGCAGTATTTT.

The chain recombines TRBV4-1 with TRBJ2-1; 10 positions agree with TRBD2. Germline CDR1 reads MGHRA; CDR2 reads YSYEKL. The J segment lost 3 bases and the V segment lost 0 bases, leaving 5 bases of the junction unmatched. This CDR3 has 17 residues. The CDR3 region has the DNA TGCGCCAGCAGCCAAGACCCGGCTAGCGGGGGCTACAATGAGCAGTTCTTC. This gives the protein CASSQDPASGGYNEQFF.

The genes are TRBV7-3 and TRBJ2-1, with 11 positions matching TRBD2. Germline trimming cut 3 bases from V and 0 bases from J; bases unmatched to any gene: 7. This CDR3 is 18 amino acids long. Germline V gene lookup returns CDR1 SGHTA and CDR2 FQGTGA. The CDR3 spells CASSLTSSGRSSYNEQFF. The CDR3 region has the DNA TGTGCCAGCAGCTTGACATCTAGCGGGAGGAGCTCCTACAATGAGCAGTTCTTC.

This clone occurred a few times. The rearrangement links TRBV7-2 to TRBJ2-5, with 10 bases aligning to TRBD2. The CDR3 has 16 residues. Germline V gene lookup returns CDR1 SGHTA and CDR2 FQGNSA. With V trimmed by 5 bases and J by 5 bases, 11 bases remained unmatched. This chain's CDR3 is CASSPAGTSVGETQYF. The CDR3 nucleotides are TGTGCCAGCAGCCCAGCCGGGACTAGCGTGGGGGAGACCCAGTACTTC.

V gene TRBV9 combines with J gene TRBJ1-2; D is unresolved. Germline CDR1 and CDR2: SGDLS and YYNGEE. The CDR3 sequence is 14 residues long. Trimming pared 0 bases from V and 2 bases from J, leaving 8 bases between. The CDR3 nucleotides read TGTGCCAGCAGCGTAGGCGGCGGAAACTATGGCTACACCTTC. Translating it yields CASSVGGGNYGYTF.

The rearrangement uses TRBV4-3 and TRBJ1-4; 9 nucleotides line up with TRBD1. The CDR3 has 16 residues. The germline CDR1 and CDR2 sequences are LGHNA and YSLEER. V shed 1 base and J 7 bases; nucleotides not matched to a gene: 7. As DNA, the CDR3 is TGCGCCAGCAGCCAAGGAAGGGACAGGGAGGGTGAAAAACTGTTTTTT. Amino acid sequence: CASSQGRDREGEKLFF.

The chain combines TRBV4-3 with TRBJ1-2; D perhaps matches TRBD1 (5 bases). Germline CDR1 and CDR2: LGHNA and YSLEER. V was clipped by 4 bases and J by 8 bases, with 17 bases between them. The CDR3 covers 14 residues. CDR3 bases: TGCGCCAGCAGCCGAGACCAGGGAGGCGCGGGCTACACCTTC. This sequence encodes CASSRDQGGAGYTF.

V gene TRBV4-1 combines with J gene TRBJ1-4; TRBD1 agrees at 11 bases. CDR3 size: 17 residues. The germline CDR1 and CDR2 sequences are MGHRA and YSYEKL. V was pared by 0 bases and J by 0 bases, with 0 bases of the junction left unmatched. DNA for the CDR3: TGCGCCAGCAGCCAAGAGGGACAGGGGGCAACTAATGAAAAACTGTTTTTT. Amino acid sequence: CASSQEGQGATNEKLFF.

With respect to this clone: Different DNA sequences within this sample yield the same CDR3. V usage is TRBV2 and J usage is TRBJ2-7; D gene ambiguous. The V end was cut by 4 bases, the J end by 5 bases, with 6 bases between. This CDR3 is built from 11 residues. Germline-derived CDR1 and CDR2 are SNHLY and FYNNEI. The chain's CDR3 is CASSGLNEQYF. The CDR3 DNA reads TGTGCCAGCAGTGGACTTAACGAGCAGTACTTC. Looking up the rest from reference TRBV2 and TRBJ2-7 gives the full variable domain: EPEVTQTPSHQVTQMGQEVILRCVPISNHLYFYWYRQILGQKVEFLVSFYNNEISEKSEIFDDQFSVERPDGSNFTLKIRSTKLEDSAMYFCASSGLNEQYFGPGTRLTVT.

This clone has just a few counts. The rearrangement uses TRBV5-5 and TRBJ2-7; perhaps TRBD2 as D (5 bases). Trimming took 0 bases from V and 3 from J, leaving 7 bases between them. Germline V gene lookup returns CDR1 SGHKS and CDR2 YYEKEE (reference sequence). The CDR3 is 13 amino acids. In nucleotides, the CDR3 is TGTGCCAGCAGCTTGGGGCGGGTCTACGAGCAGTACTTC. Amino acid sequence: CASSLGRVYEQYF.

The V gene is TRBV4-3, the J gene TRBJ1-1, with D unclear. Trimming cost V 1 base and J 5 bases, with 14 bases left between them. In germline, CDR1 is LGHNA, CDR2 YSLEER. The CDR3 spans 15 residues. The CDR3: CASSQAVTSWTEAFF. CDR3 bases: TGCGCCAGCAGCCAAGCTGTGACAAGTTGGACTGAAGCTTTCTTT.

The chain is built from TRBV29-1 and TRBJ2-7; 8 bases agree with TRBD1. V trimming: 7 bases; J trimming: 2 bases; junction bases outside the gene matches: 7. CDR3 size: 13 residues. Germline V gene data show CDR1 as SQVTM and CDR2 as ANQGSEA. The CDR3 DNA reads as TGCAGCGCCGAGGGACAGGCCACCTACGAGCAGTACTTC. It translates to CSAEGQATYEQYF.

The chain uses TRBV2 and TRBJ2-7, with D perhaps matching TRBD2 (5 bases). CDR3 length: 14 amino acids. Germline assignment: CDR1 SNHLY and CDR2 FYNNEI. V lost 4 bases, J lost 0 bases, and 10 bases lay in between. Here the CDR3 DNA reads TGTGCCAGCAGTGGGACTTACAGCTCCTACGAGCAGTACTTC. Translation gives CASSGTYSSYEQYF.

The chain uses TRBV20-1 and TRBJ1-1; 8 bases line up with TRBD1. The CDR3 has 11 residues. The V gene's germline CDR1 is DFQATT and CDR2 SNEGSKA (reference sequence). Trimming cost V 5 bases and J 4 bases; bases outside gene matches: 0. CDR3 amino acids: CSAGQGTEAFF. The DNA for the CDR3 is TGCAGTGCTGGACAGGGCACTGAAGCTTTCTTT.

This clone was picked up a small number of times. The rearrangement joins TRBV6-5 to TRBJ1-4; TRBD1 matches at 9 bases. Germline trimming cut 3 bases from V and 7 bases from J; bases unmatched to any gene: 3. CDR1 and CDR2 from the germline V gene are MNHEY and SVGAGI. This CDR3 region has 14 residues. For the CDR3, the DNA is TGTGCCAGCAGTTATCAGGACAGGGGTGAAAAACTGTTTTTT. Amino acid sequence: CASSYQDRGEKLFF.

The rearrangement joins TRBV4-1 to TRBJ2-5, with D possibly being TRBD1 (7 bases). CDR3 size: 13 residues. Germline CDR1 is MGHRA and CDR2 is YSYEKL. V was pared by 4 bases and J by 11 bases, with 17 bases between. The CDR3: CASSPQGGMEQYF. The CDR3 DNA reads TGCGCCAGCAGCCCCCAGGGGGGTATGGAGCAGTACTTC.

This clone appeared a single time. V usage is TRBV11-2 and J usage is TRBJ2-5, with 13 bases matching TRBD2. The end of the DNA is better explained by TRBJ2-7, so the J call may be wrong. The CDR3 runs to 19 residues. Per the germline V gene, CDR1 is SGHAT and CDR2 is FQNNGV. Here the CDR3 reads CASSFGYRGTSGESYEQYF. CDR3 DNA sequence: TGTGCCAGCAGTTTTGGCTACCGTGGGACTAGCGGGGAATCATACGAGCAGTACTTC.

The J gene is TRBJ2-1, the V gene TRBV29-1, with TRBD1 matching over 7 bases. Germline values: CDR1 SQVTM, CDR2 ANQGSEA. The trim removed 4 bases at V and 7 bases at J, leaving 13 bases unmatched. There are 15 residues in the CDR3. CDR3 residues: CSVVKTRGPWNEQFF. CDR3 in DNA: TGCAGCGTTGTTAAGACAAGGGGGCCGTGGAATGAGCAGTTCTTC.

This clone has only a few counts. The rearrangement links TRBV9 to TRBJ2-2; tentative D call: TRBD1 (6 bases). Germline CDR1 SGDLS, CDR2 YYNGEE. The ends were cut back, 0 bases at V and 2 bases at J, with 8 bases in the middle. This CDR3 comprises 15 residues. CDR3 sequence reads: CASSVGTDNTGELFF. The DNA for the CDR3 is TGTGCCAGCAGCGTAGGGACAGACAACACCGGGGAGCTGTTTTTT.

The chain is built from TRBV2 and TRBJ1-3; no clear D. The CDR3 spans 16 residues. Germline CDR1 reads SNHLY; CDR2 reads FYNNEI. V lost 6 bases to trimming and J lost 0 bases, with 15 bases between them. In DNA, the CDR3 is TGTGCCAGCAGAACTAGGACGGATTCCTCTGGAAACACCATATATTTT. Translation gives CASRTRTDSSGNTIYF.

CDR3 residues: CASSVGGRGHEQFF. Here the CDR3 DNA reads TGTGCCAGCAGCGTAGGAGGTAGGGGCCATGAGCAGTTCTTC. This chain uses TRBV9 with TRBJ2-1, with D perhaps matching TRBD1 (5 bases). The V gene lost 0 bases and the J gene lost 8 bases, with 12 bases spanning the gap. The CDR3 length is 14 residues. Germline values: CDR1 SGDLS, CDR2 YYNGEE.